The 9 T cell receptor beta chains below all came from one sample that was sequenced in a study of blood T cell repertoires in COVID-19. Sequencing used immunoSEQ multiplex PCR; TCRdb keeps in-frame clones, though not all of them. The sample contains 150,000 or so clones, approximately 92% of which appear only once. The sequenced material came from peripheral blood. The source is a man between 18 and 29 years old with COVID-19, enrolled during active disease.

The V call is TRBV11-2, the J call TRBJ1-1; 8 positions match TRBD1. CDR1 SGHAT and CDR2 FQNNGV come from the germline V gene. The CDR3 has 14 amino acids. J gave up 8 bases and V 1 base, and 6 bases lay outside the gene matches. The CDR3 reads CASSLGVAGGEAFF. DNA of the CDR3: TGTGCCAGCAGCTTAGGAGTAGCAGGGGGCGAAGCTTTCTTT.

This chain connects TRBV4-1 to TRBJ1-1; no reliable D call. This CDR3 is 14 amino acids long. V was clipped by 3 bases and J by 1 base, with 9 bases between them. Germline CDR1 and CDR2: MGHRA and YSYEKL. The chain's CDR3 is CASSHATSNTEAFF. CDR3 bases: TGCGCCAGCAGCCATGCCACATCGAACACTGAAGCTTTCTTT.

V gene TRBV19 combines with J gene TRBJ2-1; D is possibly TRBD2 (5 bases). The germline CDR1 and CDR2 sequences are LNHDA and SQIVND (reference sequence). Trimming took 2 bases from V and 1 from J, leaving 12 bases between them. CDR3 length equals 16 residues. Written as DNA, the CDR3 is TGTGCCAGTAGTATAAAACTAGGCGGTTCCTACAATGAGCAGTTCTTC. It is translated as CASSIKLGGSYNEQFF.

This clone was counted a few times. The rearrangement joins TRBV19 to TRBJ2-7; D perhaps matches TRBD1 (6 bases). V was clipped by 11 bases and J by 5 bases, with 25 bases between them. This CDR3 contains 15 residues. From germline, CDR1 is LNHDA and CDR2 SQIVND (reference sequence). CDR3 bases: TGTGCCGGCTACAGGGTACAGTATCCGAGGCACGAGCAGTACTTC. It yields the protein CAGYRVQYPRHEQYF.

This chain joins TRBV6-5 and TRBJ1-1, with TRBD1 identical over 7 bases. V was clipped by 4 bases and J by 4 bases; unmatched bases: 9. The V gene's germline CDR1 is MNHEY and CDR2 SVGAGI. This CDR3 spans 15 amino acids. The CDR3 DNA is TGTGCCAGCAGTTCCAAATACAGGGGTGGCACTGAAGCTTTCTTT. Translation: CASSSKYRGGTEAFF.

This chain connects TRBV6-5 to TRBJ2-7; 7 nucleotides match TRBD2. V lost 5 bases, J lost 9 bases, and 7 bases stayed unmatched. The germline V gene encodes CDR1 MNHEY and CDR2 SVGAGI. The CDR3 has 12 amino acids. This chain's CDR3 is CASSRLARAQYF. The CDR3 DNA is TGTGCCAGCAGTAGACTAGCTAGGGCGCAGTACTTC.

This clone appeared many times. The chain links TRBV27 to TRBJ1-1, with 9 bases aligning to TRBD1. CDR1 and CDR2 from the germline V gene are MNHEY and SMNVEV (reference sequence). Trimming cost V 7 bases and J 4 bases; bases outside gene matches: 1. The CDR3 is 12 amino acids. CDR3 in amino acids: CASMTGGTEAFF. In nucleotides, the CDR3 is TGTGCCAGCATGACAGGGGGCACTGAAGCTTTCTTT.

The chain recombines TRBV6-4 with TRBJ1-4; 12 bases fit TRBD1. Looked up from germline, CDR1 is MRHNA and CDR2 is SNTAGT. CDR3 size: 17 residues. Unmatched junction bases numbered 8, after V lost 9 bases and J lost 0 bases. CDR3 DNA: TGTGCCAGGGGGAAGGGGACAGGGGGCGCAACTAATGAAAAACTGTTTTTT. Protein: CARGKGTGGATNEKLFF.

The V call is TRBV19, the J call TRBJ1-6; D is perhaps TRBD1 (6 bases). The CDR3 runs to 14 residues. The germline V and J ends were trimmed by 5 bases and 9 bases, with 14 bases remaining between them. Looked up from germline, CDR1 is LNHDA and CDR2 is SQIVND (reference sequence). In nucleotides, the CDR3 is TGTGCCAGTAGTCGACAGGCTAGTGGTTCACCCCTCCACTTT. This codes for CASSRQASGSPLHF.